The clone carrying this T cell receptor beta chain has just a few counts. Its target is unknown. J lost 4 bases, V lost 2 bases, and 8 bases had no gene match. From germline, CDR1 is SGHKS and CDR2 YYEKEE (reference sequence). This CDR3 is built from 15 residues. The data were obtained in a study of T cell responses to AZD1222 COVID-19 vaccine. Only in-frame clones appear in the TCRdb table, and some are missing; sequencing was by immunoSEQ multiplex PCR. The sample shows under 200,000 clones, 87% of them seen only once. Points from the study as a whole: Donors were largely white British and mainly female; clonal diversity was possibly underestimated. Two AZD1222 doses significantly raised spike-specific TCR breadth and depth over controls. There were repertoire samples only from the period after the peak T cell response.

The V and J genes are TRBV5-5 and TRBJ1-1; 7 nucleotides agree with TRBD1. The TCR sequence derives from an adult who received the AZD1222 COVID-19 vaccine. The starting material was peripheral blood, obtained 28 days after the second AZD1222 dose. The CDR3 here is CASSFSGGGGTEAFF. Here the CDR3 DNA reads TGTGCCAGCAGCTTTTCAGGGGGAGGTGGCACTGAAGCTTTCTTT.